The 18 T cell receptor beta chains presented below share a single source sample, sequenced in a study of blood T cell repertoires in COVID-19. The data were produced by immunoSEQ multiplex PCR, yet TCRdb's version contains in-frame clones alone and is incomplete. The repertoire includes some 260,000 clones, approximately 91% of them detected once, and approximately 0.7% sits in the top ten. The sample taken for sequencing was peripheral blood. These TCRs come from a human donor in a cohort sampled during active COVID-19.

The chain combines TRBV7-2 with TRBJ2-7; 7 bases agree with TRBD1. From germline, CDR1 is SGHTA and CDR2 FQGNSA. This CDR3 has 14 residues. V trimming: 5 bases; J trimming: 4 bases; junction bases outside the gene matches: 8. Here the CDR3 DNA reads TGTGCCAGCAGCCTCCGCCGGGACAGTTACGAGCAGTACTTC. This translates into CASSLRRDSYEQYF.

Points on this clone: A junction boundary mismatches the germline segment, possibly from a read error. The chain is built from TRBV9 and TRBJ1-1, with D possibly TRBD1 on 5 matching bases. There are 13 residues in the CDR3. CDR1 SGDLS and CDR2 YYNGEE come from the germline V gene. As DNA, the CDR3 is TGTGCCAGCAGCTCGCATCAGGACACGGAAGCTTTCTTT. Encoded protein: CASSSHQDTEAFF. The variable domain in full, completed from reference TRBV9 and TRBJ1-1, reads DSGVTQTPKHLITATGQRVTLRCSPRSGDLSVYWYQQSLDQGLQFLIQYYNGEERAKGNILERFSAQQFPDLHSELNLSSLELGDSALYFCASSSHQDTEAFFGQGTRLTVV.

This sequence joins TRBV4-1 and TRBJ1-3; a possible D gene is TRBD1 (5 bases). The V gene's germline CDR1 is MGHRA and CDR2 YSYEKL. This CDR3 has 15 amino acids. The V gene lost 6 bases and the J gene lost 4 bases, with 16 bases spanning the gap. CDR3 sequence reads: CASSPQGLAGNTIYF. Here the CDR3 DNA reads TGCGCCAGCAGTCCCCAGGGCCTTGCGGGAAACACCATATATTTT.

The rearrangement links TRBV19 to TRBJ1-1; 9 bases agree with TRBD1. The J segment lost 6 bases and the V segment lost 9 bases, leaving 8 bases of the junction unmatched. The CDR3 totals 13 residues. Germline CDR1 LNHDA, CDR2 SQIVND (reference sequence). The CDR3 coding sequence is TGTGCCAGCGCTAGACAGGGGGACCCTGAAGCTTTCTTT. Its protein product is CASARQGDPEAFF.

This clone was seen just once. The gene calls are TRBV11-3 and TRBJ2-5; TRBD1 is a possible D gene (7 bases). The CDR3 has 15 amino acids. Trimming removed 5 bases from V and 4 bases from J, with 17 bases in between. Germline CDR1 is SGHNT and CDR2 is YENEEA. CDR3 loop: CASSPQGKGGETQYF. The CDR3 DNA sequence: TGTGCCAGCAGCCCACAGGGGAAGGGGGGAGAGACCCAGTACTTC.

The chain employs TRBV24-1 and TRBJ1-5; D call uncertain. There are 16 residues in the CDR3. The V end lost 1 base, the J end lost 3 bases, and 12 bases lay between the germline ends. The germline V gene has CDR1 KGHDR and CDR2 SFDVKD. Here the CDR3 DNA reads TGTGCCACCAGTGATTTAAATACAGCGGACAATCAGCCCCAGCATTTT. Encoded protein: CATSDLNTADNQPQHF.

The CDR3 reads CASSLPPGGTEAFF. DNA of the CDR3: TGTGCCAGCAGCCTACCCCCCGGCGGCACTGAAGCTTTCTTT. The V call is TRBV5-6, the J call TRBJ1-1, with D uncertain. This CDR3 is built from 14 residues. CDR1 SGHDT and CDR2 YYEEEE come from the germline V gene. V gave up 4 bases and J gave up 4 bases, with 14 bases separating them.

This chain uses TRBV30 with TRBJ1-1; D gene uncertain. CDR1 GTSNPN and CDR2 SVGIG come from the germline V gene (reference sequence). Deletions cut 0 bases from V and 6 bases from J, with 23 bases between. This CDR3 has 17 residues. CDR3 in DNA: TGTGCCTGGAGTGTGAGAATTTTGGAGCAGGCGGGCCCTGAAGCTTTCTTT. This sequence encodes CAWSVRILEQAGPEAFF.

The V call is TRBV12-5, the J call TRBJ1-1; 8 bases align to TRBD1. CDR1 LGHNT and CDR2 FRNRAP come from the germline V gene. The V segment lost 2 bases and the J segment 5 bases; nucleotides outside the gene matches: 4. This CDR3 spans 14 amino acids. CDR3 sequence: CASGLLDRGTEAFF. The CDR3 nucleotides read TGTGCTAGTGGTTTGCTAGACAGGGGTACTGAAGCTTTCTTT.

J is TRBJ2-7 and V is TRBV4-2, with TRBD2 matching 8 bases. V was clipped by 1 base and J by 3 bases; unmatched bases: 8. Germline CDR1 is LGHNA and CDR2 is YNFKEQ. This CDR3 has 16 residues. The DNA of the CDR3 is TGTGCCAGCAGCCAAGGAGGGCGGGAGGTTGTCTACGAGCAGTACTTC. This codes for CASSQGGREVVYEQYF.

This chain joins TRBV7-2 and TRBJ1-2; D not certain. V was trimmed by 1 base and J by 4 bases, leaving 16 bases between them. The CDR3 extends over 16 amino acids. CDR1 is SGHTA and CDR2 is FQGNSA in the germline V gene. The CDR3 is CASSLGAPGFSYGYTF. Here the CDR3 DNA reads TGTGCCAGCAGCTTAGGAGCTCCGGGATTCAGCTATGGCTACACCTTC.

The chain has TRBV6-5 and TRBJ1-5; D unclear. The CDR3 loop spans 13 amino acids. Germline V lookup: CDR1 MNHEY, CDR2 SVGAGI. Between the trimmed V and J ends, which lost 0 bases and 7 bases, there was a span of 7 bases. CDR3: CASSYSAQQPQHF. The DNA of the CDR3 is TGTGCCAGCAGTTACTCGGCACAGCAGCCCCAGCATTTT.

The chain has TRBV27 and TRBJ2-7, with D possibly TRBD1 on 6 matching bases. The CDR3 is 13 residues long. Per the germline V gene, CDR1 is MNHEY and CDR2 is SMNVEV (reference sequence). V shed 6 bases and J shed 2 bases, with 11 bases lying between them. The chain's CDR3 is CASRTGLPYEQYF. The CDR3 region has the DNA TGTGCCAGCAGGACAGGCCTCCCCTACGAGCAGTACTTC.

The chain combines TRBV5-4 with TRBJ2-1; 13 bases agree with TRBD2. Germline CDR1 and CDR2: SGHNT and YYREEE (reference sequence). The CDR3 sequence is 17 residues long. Trimming removed 4 bases from V and 6 bases from J; junction bases left unmatched: 10. This CDR3 is CASSLGLAGDVLNEQFF. CDR3 bases: TGTGCCAGCAGCCTAGGACTAGCGGGAGATGTTCTCAATGAGCAGTTCTTC.

This clone was counted only a few times. The rearrangement joins TRBV7-9 to TRBJ1-1; D not resolved. Germline V gene lookup returns CDR1 SEHNR and CDR2 FQNEAQ (reference sequence). Trimming took 5 bases from V and 0 from J, leaving 13 bases between them. CDR3 size: 15 residues. CDR3 residues: CASSRHSQMNTEAFF. In nucleotides, the CDR3 is TGTGCCAGCAGCCGACATAGTCAAATGAACACTGAAGCTTTCTTT.

V gene TRBV28 combines with J gene TRBJ1-1, with D possibly matching TRBD1 (5 bases). CDR1 is MDHEN, CDR2 SYDVKM, per germline. The CDR3 contains 19 residues. V lost 1 base and J lost 0, with 21 bases in between. This chain's CDR3 is CASSLYGGGVGFLNTEAFF. The CDR3 DNA is TGTGCCAGCAGTTTATATGGCGGGGGGGTTGGGTTTTTGAACACTGAAGCTTTCTTT.

This chain joins TRBV7-9 and TRBJ1-4; D may be TRBD1 (6 bases). Germline V gene sequence: CDR1 SEHNR, CDR2 FQNEAQ (reference sequence). The CDR3 runs 17 residues. Trimming pared 4 bases from V and 6 bases from J, leaving 21 bases between. For the CDR3, the DNA is TGTGCCAGCAGCTCCTGGACGAGCAGGGGAGTTGATGAAAAACTGTTTTTT. Its translation is CASSSWTSRGVDEKLFF.

The chain employs TRBV28 and TRBJ1-2; D not resolved. Germline V gene sequence: CDR1 MDHEN, CDR2 SYDVKM. Trimming took off 8 bases at V and 4 bases at J, with 14 bases between the two ends. The CDR3 is 13 amino acids. The CDR3 protein is CASGQERAYGYTF. CDR3 coding DNA: TGTGCCAGCGGTCAGGAAAGAGCCTATGGCTACACCTTC.